The entry below describes one TCR beta chain. The sample originates from a study of T cell changes during pregnancy in multiple sclerosis. Produced via immunoSEQ multiplex PCR; TCRdb's table is partial and in-frame only. The sample has about 44,000 clones, 70% to 90% seen once. The sequence came from a female donor with multiple sclerosis, enrolled in a pregnancy study. The specimen comprised CD4+ T cells from peripheral blood mononuclear cells, sampled after pregnancy.

For the CDR3, the DNA is TGTGCCTGGAGTGGCAGGGAAGATTCACCCCTCCACTTT. It specifies CAWSGREDSPLHF. The V gene is TRBV30, the J gene TRBJ1-6, with D tentatively TRBD1 (5 bases). This CDR3 region has 13 residues. The germline gives CDR1 GTSNPN, CDR2 SVGIG (reference sequence). V lost 1 base to trimming and J lost 8 bases, with 9 bases between them.